This TCR beta chain was captured in a study of cytomegalovirus exposure and HLA in healthy donors. Concerning this clone itself: Its antigen is still unknown.

This table comes from immunoSEQ multiplex PCR, and its TCRdb copy is limited to in-frame clones, with some not included. The sample carries about 130,000 clones, approximately 92% recorded once. Findings and caveats of the study: Among the CMV-associated chains, three were confirmed in vitro as specific for CMV antigens.

This TCR came from a woman younger than 35 in good health and CMV-seronegative. Sequences were obtained from PBMCs.

CDR3 sequence: CASSQDPLRDRGYNSPLHF. Written as DNA, the CDR3 is TGTGCCAGCAGCCAAGATCCTTTGCGGGACAGGGGCTATAATTCACCCCTCCACTTT. The chain joins TRBV4-2 to TRBJ1-6, with 10 bases identical to TRBD1. This CDR3 region has 19 residues. Trimming removed 0 bases from V and 3 bases from J; junction bases left unmatched: 8. The germline CDR1 and CDR2 sequences are LGHNA and YNFKEQ.